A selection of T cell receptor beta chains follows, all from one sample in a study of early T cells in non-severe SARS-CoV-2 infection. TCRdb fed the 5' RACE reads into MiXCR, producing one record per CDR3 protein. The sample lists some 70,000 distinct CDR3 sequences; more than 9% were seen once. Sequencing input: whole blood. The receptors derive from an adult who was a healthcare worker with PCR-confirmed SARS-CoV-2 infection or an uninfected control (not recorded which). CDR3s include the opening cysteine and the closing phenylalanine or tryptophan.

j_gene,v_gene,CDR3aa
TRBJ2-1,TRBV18,CASSPPTETGTYNEQFF
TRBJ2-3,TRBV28,CASPPGLAVQSQYF
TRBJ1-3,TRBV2,CASSEVLRGNSGNTIYF
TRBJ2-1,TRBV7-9,CASSLGRLVIHNEQFF
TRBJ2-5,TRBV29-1,CSVEDPEQRRRETQYF
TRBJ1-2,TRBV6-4,CASSDGTWHGYTF
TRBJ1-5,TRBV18,CASSPPSWQGVQPQHF
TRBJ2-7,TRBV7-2,CASSEQAGSREQYF
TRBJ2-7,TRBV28,CASTANYEQYF
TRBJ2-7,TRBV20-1,CSARPGLAGGKGSYEQYF
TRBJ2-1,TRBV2,CASKRIGEGSYNEQFF
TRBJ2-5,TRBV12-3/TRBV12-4,CASSTRGSGDQETQYF
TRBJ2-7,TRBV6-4,CASIMTRAGGPHEQYF
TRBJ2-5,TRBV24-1,CATSDPGTGVPETQYF
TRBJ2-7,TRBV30,CAWKFGGESYEQYF